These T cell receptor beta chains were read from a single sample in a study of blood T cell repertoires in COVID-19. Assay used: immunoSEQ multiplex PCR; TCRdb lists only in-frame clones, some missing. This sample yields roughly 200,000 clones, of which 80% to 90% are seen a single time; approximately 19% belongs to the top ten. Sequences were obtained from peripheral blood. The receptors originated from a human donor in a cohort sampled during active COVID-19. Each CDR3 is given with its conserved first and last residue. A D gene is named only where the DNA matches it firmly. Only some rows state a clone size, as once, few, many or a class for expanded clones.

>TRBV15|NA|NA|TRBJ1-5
TGTGCCACCAGCAGAGATCCACGACAGGATAGCAATCAGCCCCAGCATTTT
CATSRDPRQDSNQPQHF
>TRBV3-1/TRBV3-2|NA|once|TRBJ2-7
TGTGCCAGCAGCCAGACTCGTTACGAGCAGTACTTC
CASSQTRYEQYF
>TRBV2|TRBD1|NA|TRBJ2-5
TGTGCCAGCAAGGGACAGGGAGACGGAGAGACCCAGTACTTC
CASKGQGDGETQYF
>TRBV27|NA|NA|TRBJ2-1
TGTGCCAGCAGAATTTTGGGGGGTGCCTCCTACAATGAGCAGTTCTTC
CASRILGGASYNEQFF
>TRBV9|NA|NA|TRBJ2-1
TGTGCCAGCAGCGTAGCCCCGACGGGCAATGAGCAGTTCTTC
CASSVAPTGNEQFF
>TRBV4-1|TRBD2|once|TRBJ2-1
TGCGCCAGCAGCCAACAGGGACTAGCGGACAATGAGCAGTTCTTC
CASSQQGLADNEQFF
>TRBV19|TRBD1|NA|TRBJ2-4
TGTGCCAGTAGTAAGGGACAGGGTGAGGGCAACATTCAGTACTTC
CASSKGQGEGNIQYF
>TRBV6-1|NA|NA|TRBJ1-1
TGTGCCAGCAGTGAAATACACCAGAACACTGAAGCTTTCTTT
CASSEIHQNTEAFF
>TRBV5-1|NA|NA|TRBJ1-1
TGCGCCAGCAGCTTCGGTTCACGGGAGGTGGCCACTGAAGCTTTCTTT
CASSFGSREVATEAFF
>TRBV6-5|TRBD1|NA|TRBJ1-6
TGTGCCAGCAGACGGGGACAGGACGGGTCACCCCTCCACTTT
CASRRGQDGSPLHF
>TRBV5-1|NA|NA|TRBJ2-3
TGCGCCAGCAGCTTCACAACAGATACGCAGTATTTT
CASSFTTDTQYF
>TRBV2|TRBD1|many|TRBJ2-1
TGTGCCAGCGAATGGAGACAGGGCAATGAGCAGTTCTTC
CASEWRQGNEQFF
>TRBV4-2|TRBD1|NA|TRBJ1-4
TGTGCCAGCAGCCATGGGACAGGGTCGGTTAAAAAACTGTTTTTT
CASSHGTGSVKKLFF
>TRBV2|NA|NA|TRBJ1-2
TGTGCCAGCAGTGAAGAAAGGACATCATATGGCTACACCTTC
CASSEERTSYGYTF
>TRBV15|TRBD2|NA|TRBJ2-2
TGTGCCACCCAGGTAGAGCGGGGGGAAAACACCGGGGAGCTGTTTTTT
CATQVERGENTGELFF
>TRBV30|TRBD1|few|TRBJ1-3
TGTGCCTGGAGTTTACCCGGGACAGGTTTAACAGACACCATATATTTT
CAWSLPGTGLTDTIYF
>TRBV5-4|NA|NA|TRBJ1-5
TGTGCCAGCAGCTGGGGGGGGAAGAATCAGCCCCAGCATTTT
CASSWGGKNQPQHF
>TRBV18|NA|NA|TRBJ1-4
TGTGCCAGCTCACCAGTCCTTGGGGGCAGTTCAACTAATGAAAAACTGTTTTTT
CASSPVLGGSSTNEKLFF
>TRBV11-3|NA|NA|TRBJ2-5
TGTGCCAGCAGCTTATCCTCGATGGAGCCAATGTACTTC
CASSLSSMEPMYF
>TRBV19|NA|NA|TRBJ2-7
TGTGCCAGTAGTACGCTCAGGGTTCCCTACGAGCAGTACTTC
CASSTLRVPYEQYF
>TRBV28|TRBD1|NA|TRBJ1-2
TGTGCCAGCAGTGGGGGAAGGACAGGGCCGGGGTATGGCTACACCTTC
CASSGGRTGPGYGYTF
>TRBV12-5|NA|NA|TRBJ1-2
TGTGCTAGTGGTTTGGCGCGGCGGGGTAACTATGGCTACACCTTC
CASGLARRGNYGYTF
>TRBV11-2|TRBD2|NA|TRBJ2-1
TGTGCCAGCAGCTTATTAGCGGGAGCAATGGATGAGCAGTTCTTC
CASSLLAGAMDEQFF
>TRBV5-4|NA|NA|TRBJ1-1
TGTGCCAGCAGCCTAGACCAAGCCTCTGAAGCTTTCTTT
CASSLDQASEAFF
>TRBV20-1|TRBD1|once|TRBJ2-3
TGCAGTGCTAGTTCAAGGACAGGGTTTGTAATGGGATCGGATACGCAGTATTTT
CSASSRTGFVMGSDTQYF
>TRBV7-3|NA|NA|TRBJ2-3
TGTGCCAGCAGCTTAGAGGGAGTCGGAGATACGCAGTATTTT
CASSLEGVGDTQYF
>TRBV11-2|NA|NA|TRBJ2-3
TGTGCCAGCAGTCGAGGAGACCGGGTGATGCAGTATTTT
CASSRGDRVMQYF
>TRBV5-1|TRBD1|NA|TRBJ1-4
TGCGCCAGCAGCTCACAGGGGGCGCGAATAGGAAAACTGTTTTTT
CASSSQGARIGKLFF
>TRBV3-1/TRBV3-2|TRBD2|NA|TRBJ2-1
TGTGCCAGCAGCCCCCCGGGCGGGGGTGTTGAGCAGTTCTTC
CASSPPGGGVEQFF
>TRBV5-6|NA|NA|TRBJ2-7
TGTGCCAGCAGCCCTACAGGGCGCTACGAGCAGTACTTC
CASSPTGRYEQYF
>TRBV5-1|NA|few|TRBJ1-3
TGCGCCAGCAGCTTGGCCGGAGGGGCGCAGCAGGGAAACACCATATATTTT
CASSLAGGAQQGNTIYF
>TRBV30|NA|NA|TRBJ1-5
TGTGCCTGGAGTGTACAAACAGGGAATCAGCCCCAGCATTTT
CAWSVQTGNQPQHF
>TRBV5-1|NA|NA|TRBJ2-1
TGCGCCAGCCAACTTGACTCGTACAATGAGCAGTTCTTC
CASQLDSYNEQFF
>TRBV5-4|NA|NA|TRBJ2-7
TGTGCCAGCAGCTTGGTTGGGCAGGAGGACGAGCAGTACTTC
CASSLVGQEDEQYF
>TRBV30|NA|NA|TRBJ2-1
TGTGCCTGGACCGAGCGGCTAAACAATGAGCAGTTCTTC
CAWTERLNNEQFF
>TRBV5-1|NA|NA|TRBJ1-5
TGCGCCAGCAGCTTGGTGGGGGGTGCCCTTTGGGTCGGACAGCCCCAGCATTTT
CASSLVGGALWVGQPQHF
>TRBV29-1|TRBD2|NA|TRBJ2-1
TGCAGCGTTGAACCGGCGGGGGGGCCAAATGAGCAGTTCTTC
CSVEPAGGPNEQFF
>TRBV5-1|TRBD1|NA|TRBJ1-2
TGCGCCAGCAGCGGAGGGGGCACGGGAGGCTACACCTTC
CASSGGGTGGYTF
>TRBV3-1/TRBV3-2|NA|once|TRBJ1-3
TGTGCCAGCAGCCAAGATCCGGGGGGGGTGAACACCATATATTTT
CASSQDPGGVNTIYF
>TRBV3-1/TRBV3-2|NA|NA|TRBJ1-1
TGTGCCAGCAGCCAGCACAGGTATGAAGCTTTCTTT
CASSQHRYEAFF
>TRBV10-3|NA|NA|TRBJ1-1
TGTGCCATCCGCCGACAGGACCTAATGAACACTGAAGCTTTCTTT
CAIRRQDLMNTEAFF
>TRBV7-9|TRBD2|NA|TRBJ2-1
TGTGCCAGCAGCTTTCTAGCGGATTACAATGAGCAGTTCTTC
CASSFLADYNEQFF
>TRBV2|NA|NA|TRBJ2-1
TGTGCCAGCAGTGAGTGGTCGGATGAGCAGTTCTTC
CASSEWSDEQFF
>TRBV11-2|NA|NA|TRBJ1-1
TGTGCCACCAACCGACTCGGTTTTGGCACTGAAGCTTTCTTT
CATNRLGFGTEAFF
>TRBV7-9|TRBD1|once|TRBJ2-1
TGTGCCAGCAGTTCTCGGATCGACAGGGGGGGTTACAATGAGCAGTTCTTC
CASSSRIDRGGYNEQFF
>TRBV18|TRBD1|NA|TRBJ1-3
TGTGCCAGCTCACCCAGGGGGCCAGGAAACACCATATATTTT
CASSPRGPGNTIYF
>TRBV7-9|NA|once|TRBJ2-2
TGTGCCAGCAGCCCTGTTTACACCGGGGAGCTGTTTTTT
CASSPVYTGELFF
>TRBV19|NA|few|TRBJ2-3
TGTGCCAGTAGTAACCCAGGCGGGGTAAGCACAGATACGCAGTATTTT
CASSNPGGVSTDTQYF
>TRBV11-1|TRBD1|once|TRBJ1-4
TGTGCCAGCAGCACGACAGGGACTGAAAAACTGTTTTTT
CASSTTGTEKLFF